The next 3 T cell receptor beta chains were all read from a single sample in a study of cytomegalovirus exposure and HLA in healthy donors. PCR primers comprised 60 Vbeta and 13 Jbeta primers. Libraries were prepared by immunoSEQ multiplex PCR; TCRdb keeps only in-frame clonotypes and omits some of them. The sample includes over 75,000 clones, approximately 85% of them seen just once. Sequencing was carried out using PBMCs. The receptors originated from a man between 25 and 39 years old in good health and CMV-seropositive.

The chain joins TRBV10-3 to TRBJ2-7; 8 bases align to TRBD2. The CDR3 is 16 residues long. The germline V gene encodes CDR1 ENHRY and CDR2 SYGVKD. The V gene end was trimmed by 7 bases and the J gene end by 2 bases; junction bases not matched to a gene: 13. CDR3 protein: CAITDSGAVGAYEQYF. In DNA form, the CDR3 reads TGTGCCATCACAGATAGCGGGGCTGTTGGTGCCTACGAGCAGTACTTC.

The V call is TRBV30, the J call TRBJ1-3, with 7 bases aligning to TRBD1. In germline, CDR1 is GTSNPN, CDR2 SVGIG (reference sequence). CDR3 length: 15 residues. The J segment lost 4 bases and the V segment lost 1 base, leaving 7 bases of the junction unmatched. The CDR3 DNA follows: TGTGCCTGGAGTGGAGGCAGGGGGTCGGGAAACACCATATATTTT. Residues: CAWSGGRGSGNTIYF.

This chain joins TRBV10-3 and TRBJ2-1; D remains unclear. The germline V and J ends were trimmed by 2 bases and 6 bases, with 14 bases remaining between them. Germline values: CDR1 ENHRY, CDR2 SYGVKD. The CDR3 extends over 15 amino acids. The CDR3 bases are TGTGCCATCAGTGAGGATGGCCGCCCAGGCAATGAGCAGTTCTTC. This codes for CAISEDGRPGNEQFF.